Shown below are 3 T cell receptor beta chains from a single sample sequenced in a study of Ad26.COV2.S vaccination and SARS-CoV-2 variants. As to treatment: over 15 received Ad26.COV2.S at low or high dose, single or two shots; several received placebo; per-sample allocation not given. The samples were gathered on day 63 after the first injection of vaccine or placebo. Sequencing used immunoSEQ multiplex PCR; TCRdb keeps in-frame clones, though not all of them. The table shows about 350,000 clones, with about 85% occurring only once. This material consisted of peripheral blood, taken in a trial of Ad26.COV2.S vaccine versus placebo. Receptors were obtained from a person aged 18 to 65 who received the Ad26.COV2.S COVID-19 vaccine or a placebo.

The V and J genes are TRBV10-2 and TRBJ2-2; TRBD1 agrees at 9 bases. The CDR3 has 16 amino acids. Per germline, CDR1 WSHSY and CDR2 SAAADI. The ends lost 2 bases at V and 3 bases at J; junction bases unmatched: 4. The CDR3 sequence: CASSEGGQGYTGELFF. In nucleotides, the CDR3 is TGCGCCAGCAGTGAGGGGGGACAGGGTTACACCGGGGAGCTGTTTTTT.

The V call is TRBV6-1, the J call TRBJ1-1; D not certain. This CDR3 region has 15 residues. V was clipped by 1 base and J by 1 base, with 10 bases between them. CDR1 is MNHNS and CDR2 is SASEGT in the germline V gene. The CDR3 protein is CASSEVMGRNTEAFF. Here the CDR3 DNA reads TGTGCCAGCAGTGAAGTTATGGGGAGGAACACTGAAGCTTTCTTT.

The J gene is TRBJ2-7, the V gene TRBV5-1, with TRBD2 matching 11 bases. Germline values: CDR1 SGHRS, CDR2 YFSETQ. The CDR3 has 15 amino acids. V lost 4 bases to trimming and J lost 6 bases; unmatched junction nucleotides: 9. The CDR3 nucleotides are TGCGCCAGCAGCCCCGACTCTAGCGGGGGGCCCGAGCAGTACTTC. Encoded protein: CASSPDSSGGPEQYF.